The rows below give T cell receptor beta chains drawn from one sample of a study of T cells after yellow fever vaccination. One entry per CDR3 protein, called by TCRdb with MiXCR from the 5' RACE reads. The data hold 450,000 to 550,000 distinct CDR3 sequences, with over 15% observed a single time. Specimen: PBMCs, collected 15 days after the yellow fever booster vaccination. The source of these receptors is a man aged 25-45 years who received the YFV17D yellow fever vaccine. Both conserved end residues are part of each CDR3. Fields, in order: D gene, V gene, clone size, J gene, CDR3 protein, CDR3 DNA. D genes are given only for firm matches. Clone size is stated in some rows and not others, as once, few, many or a class when expanded.

NA	TRBV9	NA	TRBJ2-3	CASSISGSADTQYF	TGTGCCAGCAGCATCTCAGGTTCGGCAGATACGCAGTATTTT
TRBD2	TRBV4-2	NA	TRBJ2-2	CASSRREDNTGELFF	TGTGCCAGCAGTAGGCGGGAGGACAACACCGGGGAGCTGTTTTTT
TRBD2	TRBV5-1	few	TRBJ2-1	CASSLATSGSWGEQFF	TGCGCCAGCAGCTTGGCCACTAGCGGGAGTTGGGGTGAGCAGTTCTTC
NA	TRBV30	once	TRBJ1-1	CAWNRQHTEAFF	TGTGCCTGGAACCGACAGCACACTGAAGCTTTCTTT
TRBD1	TRBV7-9	NA	TRBJ2-5	CASSFFWDREETQYF	TGTGCCAGCAGCTTCTTCTGGGACAGGGAAGAGACCCAGTACTTC
NA	TRBV18	few	TRBJ2-3	CASSPASAGRDTQYF	TGTGCCAGCTCACCGGCGTCCGCAGGGAGAGATACGCAGTATTTT
NA	TRBV7-3	NA	TRBJ1-1	CASSQGVGGTEAFF	TGTGCCAGCAGCCAGGGCGTAGGGGGCACTGAAGCTTTCTTT
NA	TRBV6-6	few	TRBJ1-4	CASSYSEKLFF	TGTGCCAGCAGTTACAGTGAAAAACTGTTTTTT
TRBD2	TRBV6-5	few	TRBJ2-3	CASSYHIAGGTDTQYF	TGTGCCAGCAGCTATCACATAGCGGGAGGCACAGATACGCAGTATTTT
NA	TRBV6-1	few	TRBJ1-1	CASSSPGNTEAFF	TGTGCCAGCAGTAGCCCGGGGAACACTGAAGCTTTCTTT
NA	TRBV11-2	few	TRBJ2-1	CASSWYGSYNEQFF	TGTGCCAGCAGCTGGTACGGGAGTTACAATGAGCAGTTCTTC
TRBD1	TRBV5-1	NA	TRBJ2-7	CASSGRDRGSYEQYF	TGCGCCAGCAGCGGCCGGGACAGGGGGAGTTACGAGCAGTACTTC
NA	TRBV7-2	few	TRBJ2-5	CASSLSGVQYQETQYF	TGTGCCAGCAGCTTATCCGGAGTCCAGTACCAAGAGACCCAGTACTTC
NA	TRBV3-1	few	TRBJ1-1	CASSPGPIGAEAFF	TGTGCCAGCAGCCCGGGACCGATAGGCGCTGAAGCTTTCTTT
NA	TRBV30	few	TRBJ2-7	CAWSGTPREQYF	TGTGCCTGGAGTGGGACCCCACGAGAGCAGTACTTC
NA	TRBV29-1	NA	TRBJ1-1	CSVADTEAFF	TGCAGCGTTGCTGACACTGAAGCTTTCTTT
NA	TRBV15	NA	TRBJ1-1	CATSRDGGKLTEAFF	TGTGCCACCAGCAGAGATGGGGGGAAATTAACTGAAGCTTTCTTT
NA	TRBV5-1	few	TRBJ2-5	CASSPLETKTQYF	TGCGCCAGCAGCCCACTAGAAACGAAGACCCAGTACTTC
TRBD1	TRBV15	NA	TRBJ2-1	CATSRSPGGRNNEQFF	TGTGCCACCAGCAGATCTCCAGGGGGCCGTAACAATGAGCAGTTCTTC
TRBD2	TRBV4-3	few	TRBJ2-2	CASSQGSGRNTGELFF	TGCGCCAGCAGCCAAGGGAGCGGGAGAAACACCGGGGAGCTGTTTTTT
NA	TRBV20-1	NA	TRBJ2-7	CSATTRARPFIEQYF	TGCAGTGCTACCACCCGGGCCAGACCGTTTATTGAGCAGTACTTC
NA	TRBV12-3/TRBV12-4	many	TRBJ2-7	CASSLQGYEQYF	TGTGCCAGCAGCTTACAGGGTTACGAGCAGTACTTC
TRBD2	TRBV5-1	NA	TRBJ2-1	CASSSVYGLAGVYNEQFF	TGCGCCAGCAGCAGCGTCTATGGACTAGCGGGGGTTTACAATGAGCAGTTCTTC
NA	TRBV12-3/TRBV12-4	NA	TRBJ2-2	CASSPHRRSGLDNTGELFF	TGTGCCAGCAGTCCCCACCGTCGCTCGGGACTCGACAACACCGGGGAGCTGTTTTTT